The following is a T cell receptor beta chain sequence with its context. How the authors handled the data: Counts of nucleated cells, estimated from reference gene primer amplification, were obtained. Produced via immunoSEQ multiplex PCR; TCRdb's table is partial and in-frame only. Clone size and the V and J calls come from that table; the DNA yielded D and trimming. The sample contains about 140,000 clones, just over 85% of which appear only once. This entry comes from a study of blood T cell repertoires in COVID-19. As for the study in general: Specimens from acute and convalescent COVID-19 originated in the United States, Italy and Spain. T cells, B-cell-depleted T cells, or PBMCs supplied cDNA or gDNA.

Germline CDR1 SGHNT, CDR2 YENEEA. The germline V and J ends were trimmed by 4 bases and 0 bases, with 7 bases remaining between them. The length of the CDR3 is 13 residues. Sequenced input: peripheral blood. This chain joins TRBV11-3 and TRBJ2-7; weak D call: TRBD1 (5 bases). This TCR came from a woman aged 60-75 years with acute or convalescent COVID-19. CDR3 sequence (DNA): TGTGCCAGCAGCTCAGGGTTCTCCTACGAGCAGTACTTC. It codes for CASSSGFSYEQYF. Based on the CDR3 plus reference TRBV11-3 and TRBJ2-7, the full variable domain is EAGVVQSPRYKIIEKKQPVAFWCNPISGHNTLYWYLQNLGQGPELLIRYENEEAVDDSQLPKDRFSAERLKGVDSTLKIQPAELGDSAVYLCASSSGFSYEQYFGPGTRLTVT.